The table lists the clone carrying this T cell receptor beta chain with a few counts. Its antigen is as yet unknown. This record comes from a study of blood T cells in healthy people across ages. Study-wide context: There was about one barcoded beta molecule captured by template switching per two T cells. Study findings and constraints: Per million T cells, TCR beta diversity dropped roughly linearly as age increased. Since the PBMCs were unsorted, naive and antigen-experienced cells could not be conclusively compared. The long-lived group displayed more naive CD4+ cells, plus higher diversity, than the aged donors did.

V lost 10 bases to trimming and J lost 0 bases; unmatched junction nucleotides: 7. The CDR3 covers 15 residues. Germline assignment: CDR1 SGHAT and CDR2 FQNNGV. Through a sample-barcoded 5' primer and a J-beta primer mix, a second PCR was run for about 6 to 11 cycles. MiXCR was run by TCRdb on the 5' RACE reads, yielding one entry per CDR3 protein. The sample shows around 1.7 million distinct CDR3 sequences, 28% of them seen only once. This rearrangement joins TRBV11-2 to TRBJ2-7; 12 bases fit TRBD2. This clonotype was sampled from a woman aged 30 to 39 in good health. The sequencing sample was made of blood. The DNA for the CDR3 is TGTGCCATAAGAGGACTAGCGGGGCCCTCCTACGAGCAGTACTTC. Its translation is CAIRGLAGPSYEQYF. The whole variable domain, remainder taken from reference TRBV11-2 and TRBJ2-7, is EAGVAQSPRYKIIEKRQSVAFWCNPISGHATLYWYQQILGQGPKLLIQFQNNGVVDDSQLPKDRFSAERLKGVDSTLKIQPAKLEDSAVYLCAIRGLAGPSYEQYFGPGTRLTVT.